One and the same sample provided the 10 T cell receptor beta chains below, sequenced in a study of response to subunit inactivated influenza vaccine. TCRdb re-called the RT-PCR reads through MiXCR, storing one row per CDR3 protein. Altogether roughly 620,000 distinct CDR3 sequences are present, approximately 10% being singletons, with the ten largest covering approximately 10%. In addition, the sample was reused for a study of T cells expressing NK-cell markers. In that study: TCR beta cDNA was made by 5'RACE template switching with UMIs.

The material sequenced was PBMCs from blood, taken on the day of vaccination. The receptor set was obtained from a man aged 45-65 years who received an inactivated influenza vaccine.

Ten or more counts support this clonotype. The rearrangement uses TRBV3-1 and TRBJ1-1; D is unresolved. Trimming removed 1 base from V and 1 base from J, with 7 bases in between. The CDR3 spans 14 residues. Germline V lookup: CDR1 LGHDT, CDR2 YNNKEL (reference sequence). CDR3 sequence (DNA): TGTGCCAGCAGCCAAGGCGGTTGGAACACTGAAGCTTTCTTT. Protein: CASSQGGWNTEAFF.

This clonotype was detected a few times. The chain uses TRBV20-1 and TRBJ1-6, with 8 bases lining up with TRBD1. This CDR3 has 18 residues. Trimming cost V 1 base and J 2 bases; bases outside gene matches: 10. The germline V gene encodes CDR1 DFQATT and CDR2 SNEGSKA (reference sequence). The CDR3, as DNA: TGCAGTGCTAGAGTCGAATCTGACAGGGGTCCCTATAATTCACCCCTCCACTTT. It encodes CSARVESDRGPYNSPLHF.

Only a few counts were recorded for this clonotype. This chain joins TRBV20-1 and TRBJ2-7; D call uncertain. CDR1 and CDR2 (germline): DFQATT, SNEGSKA (reference sequence). This CDR3 contains 15 residues. V was shortened by 0 bases and J by 0 bases, with 12 bases between the two germline ends. CDR3 sequence: CSARDGRSNSYEQYF. CDR3 bases: TGCAGTGCTAGAGATGGCCGGTCAAACTCCTACGAGCAGTACTTC.

This clonotype was recorded many times. This rearrangement joins TRBV12-3 or TRBV12-4 to TRBJ2-5; D unclear. The CDR3 has 16 amino acids. V was pared by 7 bases and J by 0 bases, with 18 bases between. The DNA for the CDR3 is TGTGCCAGCACCAACAAGGGCGCCCCGTACCAAGAGACCCAGTACTTC. Translating it yields CASTNKGAPYQETQYF.

This chain connects TRBV18 to TRBJ2-1; 7 bases map to TRBD1. V was pared by 2 bases and J by 10 bases, with 11 bases of the junction left unmatched. The CDR3 has 15 residues. The germline V gene encodes CDR1 KGHSH and CDR2 LQKENI. The CDR3 reads CASSPTRQQGNEQFF. The CDR3 bases are TGTGCCAGCTCACCAACACGACAACAGGGGAACGAGCAGTTCTTC.

V gene TRBV9 combines with J gene TRBJ2-6, with 12 bases lining up with TRBD1. CDR3 length: 18 amino acids. Trimming removed 3 bases from V and 3 bases from J; junction bases left unmatched: 7. Germline lookup yields CDR1 SGDLS and CDR2 YYNGEE. The CDR3: CASSAAGQGAFGANVLTF. CDR3 DNA sequence: TGTGCCAGCAGCGCCGCGGGACAGGGGGCTTTTGGGGCCAACGTCCTGACTTTC.

For the CDR3, the DNA is TGTGCCAGTAGCTTCCTCCCCATTCAGTACTTC. The encoded protein is CASSFLPIQYF. The chain employs TRBV19 and TRBJ2-4, with unresolved D. The CDR3 is made up of 11 amino acids. Germline CDR1 reads LNHDA; CDR2 reads SQIVND (reference sequence). Trimming took off 6 bases at V and 9 bases at J, with 9 bases between the two ends.

A few counts support this clonotype. The chain employs TRBV14 and TRBJ1-2; 7 positions match TRBD1. CDR3 length: 17 residues. With 2 bases clipped from V and 7 bases from J, the junction kept 16 bases outside the gene matches. Germline V gene lookup returns CDR1 SGHDN and CDR2 FVKESK. CDR3 protein: CASSQLGRTGTGSGYTF. Written as DNA, the CDR3 is TGTGCCAGCAGCCAACTAGGGAGGACAGGAACTGGGTCTGGCTACACCTTC.

There are a few counts of this clonotype. The rearrangement uses TRBV5-6 and TRBJ2-1, with D perhaps matching TRBD2 (7 bases). CDR3 length equals 15 residues. Germline CDR1 and CDR2: SGHDT and YYEEEE. The V end lost 0 bases, the J end lost 8 bases, and 15 bases lay between the germline ends. The chain's CDR3 is CASSLARGAVDEQFF. In DNA form, the CDR3 reads TGTGCCAGCAGCTTGGCCCGGGGGGCGGTGGATGAGCAGTTCTTC. Based on the CDR3 plus reference TRBV5-6 and TRBJ2-1, the full variable domain is DAGVTQSPTHLIKTRGQQVTLRCSPKSGHDTVSWYQQALGQGPQFIFQYYEEEERQRGNFPDRFSGHQFPNYSSELNVNALLLGDSALYLCASSLARGAVDEQFFGPGTRLTVL.

V and J are TRBV3-1 and TRBJ2-7; D is possibly TRBD1 (6 bases). This CDR3 comprises 16 residues. Trimming took off 4 bases at V and 1 base at J, with 17 bases between the two ends. The germline V gene has CDR1 LGHDT and CDR2 YNNKEL (reference sequence). CDR3 bases: TGTGCCAGCAGCCGCGGACAGCCTATCGCATCCTACGAGCAGTACTTC. Amino acid sequence: CASSRGQPIASYEQYF.